These T cell receptor beta chains were read from a single sample in a study of fetal regulatory T cell absence and autoimmunity. Data came from immunoSEQ multiplex PCR; TCRdb stores just in-frame clones and leaves some out. Among some 44,000 clones listed, about 80% were seen once. Sample: cord blood. These TCRs come from a newborn boy with IPEX syndrome. CDR3s include the opening cysteine and the closing phenylalanine or tryptophan. The D gene is left open where the match is weak. The size entry is marked missing in some rows and otherwise reads once, few, many or a size class.

cdr3_nt cdr3_aa v_call clone_size j_call d_call
TGCAGCGTTGGAGGAACTGGCTACACCTTC CSVGGTGYTF TRBV29-1 . TRBJ1-2 .
TGTGCCAGCAGCGGGACAGGGTCCTACAATGAGCAGTTCTTC CASSGTGSYNEQFF TRBV6-6 . TRBJ2-1 TRBD1
TGTGCCAGCAGATATTCAGGGGACACCGGGGAGCTGTTTTTT CASRYSGDTGELFF TRBV13 once TRBJ2-2 .
TGTGCCAGCAGCTTAGGGGTGGACTCCTACGAGCAGTACTTC CASSLGVDSYEQYF TRBV7-2 . TRBJ2-7 .
TGCGCCAGCAGCCAAAGGTCTGGGGCCAACGTCCTGACTTTC CASSQRSGANVLTF TRBV4-1 . TRBJ2-6 .
TGTGCCAGCAGGGGACAGGGCACCGGGGAGCTGTTTTTT CASRGQGTGELFF TRBV25-1 . TRBJ2-2 TRBD1
TGTGCCAGCATGGGGGATACGCAGTATTTT CASMGDTQYF TRBV7-8 once TRBJ2-3 .
TGCGCCAGCAGCCAAGATGGGGCAGGGCAGGAGACCCAGTACTTC CASSQDGAGQETQYF TRBV4-3 . TRBJ2-5 .
TGTGCCAGCAGCGTAAACGGGAGGGGCGTAGACGAGCAGTACTTC CASSVNGRGVDEQYF TRBV9 few TRBJ2-7 TRBD2
TGTGCCAGCAGCTTAGCGCAGGGACTAGCGGGCTACGAGCAGTACTTC CASSLAQGLAGYEQYF TRBV7-9 few TRBJ2-7 TRBD2
TGTGCCAGTAGTGCGGGAAGCTCCTACGAGCAGTACTTC CASSAGSSYEQYF TRBV19 few TRBJ2-7 .
TGCGCCAGCAGCCAAGATGATAGGATGGATGAGCAGTTCTTC CASSQDDRMDEQFF TRBV4-3 . TRBJ2-1 .
TGTGCCAGCACCAACAGGGGAAGAGGGGAAAAACTGTTTTTT CASTNRGRGEKLFF TRBV7-9 few TRBJ1-4 TRBD1
TGTGCCAGCAGCTTCGGAGCTAACTATGGCTACACCTTC CASSFGANYGYTF TRBV11-2 few TRBJ1-2 .
TGTGCCAGCAGTTGGCTAGCGGGGAACTCCTACGAGCAGTACTTC CASSWLAGNSYEQYF TRBV6-5 . TRBJ2-7 TRBD2
TGCAGCGTCGCGGGTCATACCTCGGGGGGGACCCAGTACTTC CSVAGHTSGGTQYF TRBV29-1 . TRBJ2-5 TRBD2
TGTGCCAGCAGTGATCCCTGGGACAGGGGAGAAAATGGCTACACCTTC CASSDPWDRGENGYTF TRBV2 few TRBJ1-2 TRBD1
TGCGCCAGCAGCCAAGGACCTTCGGCCTGGTTCTTC CASSQGPSAWFF TRBV4-1 . TRBJ2-1 .
TGTGCCAGCAGCCGGGGACTAGCTAGTGAGACCCAGTACTTC CASSRGLASETQYF TRBV5-4 . TRBJ2-5 TRBD2
TGCGCCAGCAGCCAAGAGATCCAGGGGGGGTATGGCTACACCTTC CASSQEIQGGYGYTF TRBV4-1 few TRBJ1-2 TRBD1
TGTGCCAGCAGGTTGGACAGGGCGAATGAAAAACTGTTTTTT CASRLDRANEKLFF TRBV6-1 . TRBJ1-4 TRBD1
TGTGCCAGCAGCGTCGGGACAGGAAGCAATCAGCCCCAGCATTTT CASSVGTGSNQPQHF TRBV9 . TRBJ1-5 TRBD1
TGTGCCAGCAGTGCCCCGGGGGATTGGTATGGCTACACCTTC CASSAPGDWYGYTF TRBV6-1 . TRBJ1-2 .
TGCGCCAGCAGCTTGGGTATGGGGTACTCGCGGGTCGATGAGCAGTTCTTC CASSLGMGYSRVDEQFF TRBV5-1 . TRBJ2-1 .
TGTGCCAGCTCCGATCGGAATGTTTTCCATAGCAATCAGCCCCAGCATTTT CASSDRNVFHSNQPQHF TRBV18 . TRBJ1-5 .
TGCGCCAGCACCCTCCAGGGGTATAACACCGGGGAGCTGTTTTTT CASTLQGYNTGELFF TRBV5-1 . TRBJ2-2 .
TGTGCCAGCAGCCAAGAGATAGGGACTCTCGGGGAGCTGTTTTTT CASSQEIGTLGELFF TRBV14 . TRBJ2-2 .
TGTGCCAGCATGGGGACCGGGGAGCTGTTTTTT CASMGTGELFF TRBV27 . TRBJ2-2 .
TGCGCCAGCAGCCAGACACTAGTAGTGGGAGAGACCCAGTACTTC CASSQTLVVGETQYF TRBV4-1 . TRBJ2-5 .
TGCGCCAGCAGCCGCCGGAGGGGCCCAGATACGCAGTATTTT CASSRRRGPDTQYF TRBV4-3 . TRBJ2-3 .
TGTGCCAGCAGCGGTGGGACTAGCGGGCGATCCTACGAGCAGTACTTC CASSGGTSGRSYEQYF TRBV7-2 . TRBJ2-7 TRBD2
TGTGCCAGTAGTATGTACAGGGATCCCTACGAGCAGTACTTC CASSMYRDPYEQYF TRBV19 few TRBJ2-7 .
TGCAGCGGGGACAGGGTTTCCTACAATGAGCAGTTCTTC CSGDRVSYNEQFF TRBV29-1 . TRBJ2-1 TRBD1
TGTGCCAGCAGCTTAGTGGGCAGGGACAGACAGCCCCAGCATTTT CASSLVGRDRQPQHF TRBV7-2 . TRBJ1-5 TRBD1
TGTGCCAGCGGCCAGGGCAGGGAAGGGTGCGAGCAGTACTTC CASGQGREGCEQYF TRBV21-1 once TRBJ2-7 .
TGTGCCAGCAGCTTAAGGGGACTAGGATACTACGAGCAGTACTTC CASSLRGLGYYEQYF TRBV13 once TRBJ2-7 TRBD2
TGCGCCAGCAGCCCGTCCCGGGACAGGATAGCTAACTATGGCTACACCTTC CASSPSRDRIANYGYTF TRBV4-1 . TRBJ1-2 TRBD1
TGTGCCTGGAGTGTACTAGCGGGAGGAACTGATACGCAGTATTTT CAWSVLAGGTDTQYF TRBV30 . TRBJ2-3 TRBD2
TGTGCCAGCAGCTTTGCTTCTGGGGCCAACGTCCTGACTTTC CASSFASGANVLTF TRBV7-9 . TRBJ2-6 .
TGCGCCAGCAGCCAAGAGGGGGCGGTCCGAAAACTGTTTTTT CASSQEGAVRKLFF TRBV4-1 . TRBJ1-4 .
TGTGCCAGCAGCTTAGGATCAGGGGATGGCTACACCTTC CASSLGSGDGYTF TRBV7-9 . TRBJ1-2 .
TGCAGCGTTGAAGGGGGACAGGGCTACTACAATGAGCAGTTCTTC CSVEGGQGYYNEQFF TRBV29-1 . TRBJ2-1 TRBD1
TGCAGCGTGGACAGGGGTGGCGACGAGCAGTACTTC CSVDRGGDEQYF TRBV29-1 . TRBJ2-7 TRBD1
TGTGCCAGGAACCGGGGTAACGATGAGCAGTTCTTC CARNRGNDEQFF TRBV21-1 . TRBJ2-1 .
TGCAGCGTTGAAAGGGGACTAGTTGGGGTGGGAGATACGCAGTATTTT CSVERGLVGVGDTQYF TRBV29-1 once TRBJ2-3 TRBD2